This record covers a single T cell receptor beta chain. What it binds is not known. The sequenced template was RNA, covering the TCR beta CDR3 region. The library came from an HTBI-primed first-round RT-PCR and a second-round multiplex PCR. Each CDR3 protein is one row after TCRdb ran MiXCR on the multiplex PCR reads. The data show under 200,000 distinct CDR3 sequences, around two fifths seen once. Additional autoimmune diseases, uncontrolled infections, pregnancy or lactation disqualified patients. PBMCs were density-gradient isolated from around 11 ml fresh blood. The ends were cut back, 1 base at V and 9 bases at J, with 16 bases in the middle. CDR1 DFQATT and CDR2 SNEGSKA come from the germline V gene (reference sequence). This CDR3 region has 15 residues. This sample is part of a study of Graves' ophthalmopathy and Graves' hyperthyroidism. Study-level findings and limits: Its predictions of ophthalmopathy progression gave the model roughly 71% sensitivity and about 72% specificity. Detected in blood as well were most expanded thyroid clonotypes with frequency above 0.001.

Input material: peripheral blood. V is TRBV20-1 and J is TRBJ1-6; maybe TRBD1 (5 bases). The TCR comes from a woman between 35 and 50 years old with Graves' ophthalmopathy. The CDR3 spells CSARGLGQGSSPLHF. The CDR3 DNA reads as TGCAGTGCTAGAGGGCTTGGGCAGGGTTCTTCACCCCTCCACTTT.